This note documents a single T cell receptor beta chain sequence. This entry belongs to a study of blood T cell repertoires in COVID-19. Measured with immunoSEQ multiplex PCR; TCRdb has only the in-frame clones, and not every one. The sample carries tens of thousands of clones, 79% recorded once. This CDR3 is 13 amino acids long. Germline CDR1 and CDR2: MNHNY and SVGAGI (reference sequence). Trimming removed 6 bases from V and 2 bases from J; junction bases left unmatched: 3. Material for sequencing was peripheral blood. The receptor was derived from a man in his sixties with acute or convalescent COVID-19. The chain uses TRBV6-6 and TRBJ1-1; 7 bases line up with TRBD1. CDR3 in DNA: TGTGCCAGCAGGCGACAGGGTAACACTGAAGCTTTCTTT. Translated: CASRRQGNTEAFF.